This T cell receptor (beta chain) is from a study of cytomegalovirus exposure and HLA in healthy donors. Findings and limits, study-wide: Associated with cytomegalovirus, according to the listing, were around 170 TCR beta chains. A later analysis appeared to link common viral pathogens to several of the most significant clusters.

The PCR had 60 Vbeta and 13 Jbeta primers. Libraries were prepared by immunoSEQ multiplex PCR; TCRdb keeps only in-frame clonotypes and omits some of them. The sample records under 150,000 clones, 70% to 90% being singletons. A word on this clone: Its target is not known.

With 0 bases removed from V and 7 bases from J, the gap between germline ends came to 15 bases. CDR1 is KGHSH, CDR2 LQKENI, per germline. The CDR3 has 15 amino acids. The source of this sequence is a woman aged 40 to 50 in good health and CMV-seropositive. What was sequenced was PBMCs. The V call is TRBV18, the J call TRBJ1-2, with a weak D call TRBD1 (6 bases). The CDR3 spells CASSPPSDSMGGYTF. DNA of the CDR3: TGTGCCAGCTCACCACCGTCGGACAGTATGGGTGGCTACACCTTC.